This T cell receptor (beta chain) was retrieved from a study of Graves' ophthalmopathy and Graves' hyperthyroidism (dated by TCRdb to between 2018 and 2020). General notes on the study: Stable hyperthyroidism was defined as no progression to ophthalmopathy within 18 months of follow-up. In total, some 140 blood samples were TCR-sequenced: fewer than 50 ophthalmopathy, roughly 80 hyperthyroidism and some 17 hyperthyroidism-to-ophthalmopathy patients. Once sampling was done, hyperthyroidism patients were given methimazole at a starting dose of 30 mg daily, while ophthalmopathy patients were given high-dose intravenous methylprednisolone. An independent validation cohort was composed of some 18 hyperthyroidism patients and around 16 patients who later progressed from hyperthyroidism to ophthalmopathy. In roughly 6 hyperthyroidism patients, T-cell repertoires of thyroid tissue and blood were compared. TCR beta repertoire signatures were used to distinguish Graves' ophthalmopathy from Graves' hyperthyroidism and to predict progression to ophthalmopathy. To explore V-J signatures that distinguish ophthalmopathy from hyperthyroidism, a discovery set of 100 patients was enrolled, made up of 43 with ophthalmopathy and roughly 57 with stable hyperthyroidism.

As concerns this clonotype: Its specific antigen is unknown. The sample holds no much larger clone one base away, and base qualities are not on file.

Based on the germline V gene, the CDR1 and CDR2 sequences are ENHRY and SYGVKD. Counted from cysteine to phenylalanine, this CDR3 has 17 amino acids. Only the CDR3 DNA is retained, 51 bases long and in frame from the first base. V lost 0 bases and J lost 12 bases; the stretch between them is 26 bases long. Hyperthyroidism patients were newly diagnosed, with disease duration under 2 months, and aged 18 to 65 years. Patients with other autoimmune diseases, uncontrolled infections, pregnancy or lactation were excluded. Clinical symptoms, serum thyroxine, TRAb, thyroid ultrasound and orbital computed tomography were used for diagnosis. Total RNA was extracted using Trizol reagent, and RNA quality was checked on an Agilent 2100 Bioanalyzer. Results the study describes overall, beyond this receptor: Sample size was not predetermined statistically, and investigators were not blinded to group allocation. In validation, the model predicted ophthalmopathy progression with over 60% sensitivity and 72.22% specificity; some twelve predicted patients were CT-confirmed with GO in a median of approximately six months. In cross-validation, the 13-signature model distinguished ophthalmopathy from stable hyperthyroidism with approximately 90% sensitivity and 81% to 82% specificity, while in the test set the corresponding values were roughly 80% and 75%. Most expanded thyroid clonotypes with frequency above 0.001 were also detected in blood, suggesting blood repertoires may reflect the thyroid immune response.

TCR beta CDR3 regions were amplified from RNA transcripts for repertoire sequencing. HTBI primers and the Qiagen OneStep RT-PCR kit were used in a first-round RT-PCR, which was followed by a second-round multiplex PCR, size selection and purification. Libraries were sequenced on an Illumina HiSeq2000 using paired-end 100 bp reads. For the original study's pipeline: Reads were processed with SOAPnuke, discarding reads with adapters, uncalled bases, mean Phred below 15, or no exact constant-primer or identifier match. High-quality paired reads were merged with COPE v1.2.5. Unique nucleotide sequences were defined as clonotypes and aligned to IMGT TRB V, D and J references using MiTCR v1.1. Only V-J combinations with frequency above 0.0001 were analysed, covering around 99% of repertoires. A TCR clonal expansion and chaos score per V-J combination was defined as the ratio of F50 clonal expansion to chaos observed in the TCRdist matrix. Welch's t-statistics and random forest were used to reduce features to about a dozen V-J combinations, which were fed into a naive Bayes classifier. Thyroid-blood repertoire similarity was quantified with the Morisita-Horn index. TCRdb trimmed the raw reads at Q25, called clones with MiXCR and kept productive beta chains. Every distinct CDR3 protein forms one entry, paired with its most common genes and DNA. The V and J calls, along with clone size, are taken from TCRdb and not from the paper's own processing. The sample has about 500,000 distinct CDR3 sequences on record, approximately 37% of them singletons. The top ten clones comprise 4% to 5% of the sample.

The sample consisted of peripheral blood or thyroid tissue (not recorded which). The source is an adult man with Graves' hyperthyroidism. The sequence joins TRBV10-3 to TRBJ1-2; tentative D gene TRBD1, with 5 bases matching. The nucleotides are TGTGCCATCAGTGAGTCCCTTGGGACGGGCCCAACTTCTGGAAACACCTTC. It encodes CAISESLGTGPTSGNTF.